The T cell receptor beta chain described here comes from a study of T-cell memory formation after mild COVID-19. Germline V gene sequence: CDR1 MRHNA, CDR2 SNTAGT. J was trimmed by 6 bases and V by 3 bases; bases with no gene match: 4. The CDR3 sequence is 15 residues long. 5'RACE primed at constant segments yielded TCR alpha and TCR beta cDNA libraries bearing sample barcodes and UMIs. TCRdb passed the 5' RACE reads through MiXCR, listing each CDR3 protein once. The sample consists of about 84,000 distinct CDR3 sequences, approximately 15% of them appearing once. Comment on this clonotype: Its antigen is unknown.

Overall study findings and caveats: The study detected some responding clones in pre-infection memory, suggesting cross-reactive memory joined. Chiefly within CM and EM were the contracting CD4+ clones; CD8+ ones were within EMRA. Day 15 to 85 contracting clones showed balanced CD4/CD8; day 15 to 37 expanders favored CD4+.

Sequencing input: PBMCs or a T cell subset sorted from them (not recorded which). The receptor's source is an adult woman who had mild COVID-19 (a few samples of this study predate the infection). Cell type and time point are not known. The V gene is TRBV6-4, the J gene TRBJ2-1; TRBD2 agrees at 11 bases. CDR3 bases: TGTGCCAGCAGTGAAGGGACTAGCGGTCTCAATGAGCAGTTCTTC. Its protein product is CASSEGTSGLNEQFF.